This T cell receptor (beta chain) is drawn from a study of T cell repertoires in cytomegalovirus infection (dated by TCRdb to between 2019 and 2020). Study-level background: Alongside well-studied HLA-B-restricted epitopes, the peptide stimulations were aimed at recently identified HLA-C-restricted CMV epitopes, whose presentation resists viral immunomodulation. The HLA type of each donor mattered for the analysis, because public TCR beta signatures pointed to carriage of CMV infection along with the matching HLA type. On the study overall, not on this receptor specifically: The ex vivo response was dominated by HLA-C-restricted CMV-specific TCR beta clonotypes, which also provided the single most frequent clonotype in two of eight donors. Cumulative frequency of public TCR beta family members discriminated carriers of CMV infection plus the relevant HLA type in this cohort and an independent roughly 350-donor cohort.

The sample's treatment or condition label, in plain terms: in vitro stimulation with specific CMV peptide epitopes to enrich CMV-specific T cells. There are 17 amino acids in the CDR3, from cysteine to phenylalanine inclusive. Of the read, only the CDR3 DNA is kept; its 51 bases are in frame from base 1. A distance of 24 bases separates the germline ends of V and J, which lose 6 bases and 7 bases respectively. For CDR1 and CDR2, the germline V gene lists SGHVS and FQNEAQ. Sequenced on an Illumina HiSeq 1500. TCRdb trimmed public reads at Q25 via fastp, called clones via MiXCR and kept in-frame beta chains. Rows merge per CDR3 protein into single entries with the most common DNA and genes. The sample table contains 640,000 or so distinct CDR3 sequences; only one count was recorded for around 35% of them. The ten most abundant clones make up roughly 20% of the sample. This clonotype appeared many times. Its antigen has not been determined. Within one base of it there is no much larger clone, and no base qualities were kept.

The TCR originated in a human donor in good health (CMV status not recorded). Some clones in this sample may be carry-over from other donors' samples. The V and J genes are TRBV7-8 and TRBJ1-4; a tentative D call is TRBD1 (6 bases match). This specimen consisted of cultured PBMCs, obtained from culture after CMV antigen stimulation. The CDR3 is CASSLTIPGHPSEKLFF. The nucleotide sequence reads as follows: TGTGCCAGCAGTCTCACAATACCGGGACACCCTTCTGAAAAACTGTTTTTT.